This T cell receptor (beta chain) is from a study of control samples from healthy donors and cancer patients. TCRdb's copy holds only in-frame clones and misses some; the assay was immunoSEQ multiplex PCR. This sample has fewer than 250,000 clones, with over 80% found just once. CDR1 and CDR2 from the germline V gene are GTSNPN and SVGIG (reference sequence). V was cut by 0 bases and J by 5 bases, with 19 bases left in between. The CDR3 runs to 16 residues. Specimen: blood. This chain uses TRBV30 with TRBJ1-1, with D possibly being TRBD1 (5 bases). This sequence originates from a man aged 25-40 years in good health. The DNA for the CDR3 is TGTGCCTGGAGTGTACCCTCCATCCTACGGGGGACTGAAGCTTTCTTT. Protein sequence: CAWSVPSILRGTEAFF.